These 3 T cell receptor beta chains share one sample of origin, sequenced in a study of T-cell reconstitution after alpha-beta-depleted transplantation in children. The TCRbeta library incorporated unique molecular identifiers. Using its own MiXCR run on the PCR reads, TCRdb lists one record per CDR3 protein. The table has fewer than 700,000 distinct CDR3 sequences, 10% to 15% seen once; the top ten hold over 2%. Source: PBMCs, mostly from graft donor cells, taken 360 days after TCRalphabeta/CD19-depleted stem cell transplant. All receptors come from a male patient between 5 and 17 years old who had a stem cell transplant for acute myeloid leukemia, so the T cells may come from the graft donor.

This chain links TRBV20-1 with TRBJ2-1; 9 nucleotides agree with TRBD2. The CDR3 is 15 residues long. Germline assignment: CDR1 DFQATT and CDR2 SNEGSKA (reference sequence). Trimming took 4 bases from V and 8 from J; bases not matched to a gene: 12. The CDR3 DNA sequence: TGCAGTGCTATGACTATAGCGGGAGTGAAAGATGAGCAGTTCTTC. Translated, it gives CSAMTIAGVKDEQFF.

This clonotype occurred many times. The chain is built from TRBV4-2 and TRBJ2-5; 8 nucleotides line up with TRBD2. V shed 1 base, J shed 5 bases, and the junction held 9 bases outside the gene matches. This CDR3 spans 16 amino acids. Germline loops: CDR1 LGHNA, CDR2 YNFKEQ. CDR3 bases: TGTGCCAGCAGCCAAGTTTTGAGCGGGAGCATGGAGACCCAGTACTTC. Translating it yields CASSQVLSGSMETQYF.

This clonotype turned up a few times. CDR3 loop: CSVERAQETQYF. CDR3 coding DNA: TGCAGCGTTGAGCGGGCACAAGAGACCCAGTACTTC. The chain uses TRBV29-1 and TRBJ2-5, with TRBD2 as a possible D gene (5 bases). The germline CDR1 and CDR2 sequences are SQVTM and ANQGSEA. V lost 3 bases to trimming and J lost 2 bases, with 7 bases between them. The CDR3 extends over 12 amino acids.